The 13 T cell receptor beta chains below all came from one sample that was sequenced in a study of shared clonotypes between healthy human individuals. Clones were sequenced by immunoSEQ multiplex PCR, and TCRdb holds only the in-frame ones, with some missing. The top ten hold roughly 49% of the sample, which has roughly 76,000 clones, 62% seen once. The sequenced sample was memory CD8+ T cells sorted from blood. The sample's subset: CD45RO+ cells pooled with CCR7-negative TemRA cells. These receptor sequences come from a man aged 25 to 40 in good health.

This clone was recorded many times. The chain joins TRBV29-1 to TRBJ1-2; weak D call: TRBD1 (5 bases). Trimming removed 3 bases at V and 6 bases at J, with 17 bases between. The CDR3 has 14 amino acids. The germline V gene has CDR1 SQVTM and CDR2 ANQGSEA. The CDR3: CSVEEGRIIDGYTF. CDR3 DNA: TGCAGCGTTGAGGAGGGACGGATAATAGATGGCTACACCTTC.

The chain combines TRBV5-4 with TRBJ2-6; 7 nucleotides align to TRBD1. The CDR3 covers 16 residues. The trim removed 5 bases at V and 3 bases at J, leaving 8 bases unmatched. CDR1 is SGHNT and CDR2 is YYREEE in the germline V gene (reference sequence). The CDR3 region has the DNA TGTGCCAGCAGAAGGGGGCGAATAGATGGGGCCAACGTCCTGACTTTC. Residues: CASRRGRIDGANVLTF.

In the case of this clone: The junction and the germline gene differ at one end; a read error may be behind it. The chain couples TRBV6-5 to TRBJ2-7; the D is unclear. The CDR3 is 12 amino acids. Germline lookup yields CDR1 MNHEY and CDR2 SVGAGI. CDR3 residues: CAISVQGYEQYF. CDR3 nucleotides: TGTGCCATCAGTGTCCAAGGCTACGAGCAGTACTTC.

In this sample, this clone turned up a few times. The rearrangement links TRBV28 to TRBJ2-7; unclear D gene. There are 12 residues in the CDR3. V was trimmed by 2 bases and J by 2 bases, leaving 4 bases between them. Germline V lookup: CDR1 MDHEN, CDR2 SYDVKM. The CDR3 sequence: CASSLNTYEQYF. The CDR3 nucleotides are TGTGCCAGCAGTTTAAATACCTACGAGCAGTACTTC. Supplemented by reference TRBV28 and TRBJ2-7, the full variable domain reads DVKVTQSSRYLVKRTGEKVFLECVQDMDHENMFWYRQDPGLGLRLIYFSYDVKMKEKGDIPEGYSVSREKKERFSLILESASTNQTSMYLCASSLNTYEQYFGPGTRLTVT.

This chain uses TRBV5-3 with TRBJ2-7, with TRBD1 matching 10 bases. TRBV5-3 counts as an open reading frame of uncertain function. CDR3 size: 18 residues. The trim removed 4 bases at V and 2 bases at J, leaving 15 bases unmatched. The CDR3 protein is CARSEGQGKTGLTYEQYF. CDR3 nucleotide sequence: TGTGCCAGAAGCGAGGGACAGGGGAAAACCGGTCTTACCTACGAGCAGTACTTC.

The chain joins TRBV14 to TRBJ2-2, with 9 bases matching TRBD2. J gave up 4 bases and V 1 base, and 10 bases lay outside the gene matches. The CDR3 spans 18 residues. CDR1 and CDR2 from the germline V gene are SGHDN and FVKESK. CDR3 coding DNA: TGTGCCAGCAGCCAAGTGAGGTGGCGGGAGGGCTTCACCGGGGAGCTGTTTTTT. Encoded protein: CASSQVRWREGFTGELFF.

The chain is built from TRBV9 and TRBJ2-6; D is unresolved. The CDR3 is made up of 15 amino acids. Trimming took 1 base from V and 3 from J, leaving 8 bases between them. Germline CDR1 SGDLS, CDR2 YYNGEE. The CDR3 DNA follows: TGTGCCAGCAGCGTACCTGGGGTTGGGGCCAACGTCCTGACTTTC. It translates to CASSVPGVGANVLTF.

This clone occurred a few times. The chain couples TRBV11-2 to TRBJ2-1, with no clear D. The length of the CDR3 is 15 residues. Per germline, CDR1 SGHAT and CDR2 FQNNGV. V was trimmed by 5 bases and J by 0 bases, leaving 11 bases between them. CDR3 protein: CASSPILSSYNEQFF. The CDR3 bases are TGTGCCAGCAGCCCGATACTAAGCTCCTACAATGAGCAGTTCTTC.

The rearrangement uses TRBV5-4 and TRBJ1-1; 7 bases match TRBD1. V trimming: 6 bases; J trimming: 5 bases; junction bases outside the gene matches: 10. Germline V gene data show CDR1 as SGHNT and CDR2 as YYREEE (reference sequence). The CDR3 has 14 amino acids. The CDR3 loop is CASTPGGRRTEAFF. CDR3 sequence (DNA): TGTGCCAGCACTCCAGGGGGGCGAAGAACTGAAGCTTTCTTT. The variable domain in full, with the rest retrieved from reference TRBV5-4 and TRBJ1-1, is ETGVTQSPTHLIKTRGQQVTLRCSSQSGHNTVSWYQQALGQGPQFIFQYYREEENGRGNFPPRFSGLQFPNYSSELNVNALELDDSALYLCASTPGGRRTEAFFGQGTRLTVV.

This clone has more than one count but fewer than ten. V and J are TRBV11-2 and TRBJ2-1; TRBD2 matches 9 bases. This CDR3 has 12 amino acids. Trimming cost V 10 bases and J 12 bases; bases outside gene matches: 10. Germline V lookup: CDR1 SGHAT, CDR2 FQNNGV. In DNA form, the CDR3 reads TGTGCCACGGGGCTAGCGGGATTGCGGCAGTTCTTC. Translated: CATGLAGLRQFF.

This chain joins TRBV5-6 and TRBJ2-1; 10 nucleotides agree with TRBD2. This CDR3 spans 15 amino acids. J was trimmed by 2 bases and V by 4 bases; bases with no gene match: 3. The germline CDR1 and CDR2 sequences are SGHDT and YYEEEE. The CDR3 nucleotides read TGTGCCAGCAGCCCCGGGACTAGCGCCTACAATGAGCAGTTCTTC. Translation: CASSPGTSAYNEQFF.

V gene TRBV6-1 combines with J gene TRBJ1-1; D perhaps matches TRBD1 (5 bases). The CDR3 length is 17 residues. CDR1 is MNHNS and CDR2 is SASEGT in the germline V gene. V lost 0 bases and J 1 base, leaving 15 bases between the germline ends. The CDR3 DNA is TGTGCCAGCAGTGAAGCTCCGGGACCGGCCCCGAACACTGAAGCTTTCTTT. This gives the protein CASSEAPGPAPNTEAFF.

The rearrangement joins TRBV6-1 to TRBJ2-1; 9 nucleotides line up with TRBD2. This CDR3 contains 18 residues. With 1 base clipped from V and 4 bases from J, the junction kept 11 bases outside the gene matches. Germline lookup yields CDR1 MNHNS and CDR2 SASEGT. CDR3 DNA sequence: TGTGCCAGCAGTGAAGAGCCCCCGACTAGCGGAAGTTACAATGAGCAGTTCTTC. This sequence encodes CASSEEPPTSGSYNEQFF.